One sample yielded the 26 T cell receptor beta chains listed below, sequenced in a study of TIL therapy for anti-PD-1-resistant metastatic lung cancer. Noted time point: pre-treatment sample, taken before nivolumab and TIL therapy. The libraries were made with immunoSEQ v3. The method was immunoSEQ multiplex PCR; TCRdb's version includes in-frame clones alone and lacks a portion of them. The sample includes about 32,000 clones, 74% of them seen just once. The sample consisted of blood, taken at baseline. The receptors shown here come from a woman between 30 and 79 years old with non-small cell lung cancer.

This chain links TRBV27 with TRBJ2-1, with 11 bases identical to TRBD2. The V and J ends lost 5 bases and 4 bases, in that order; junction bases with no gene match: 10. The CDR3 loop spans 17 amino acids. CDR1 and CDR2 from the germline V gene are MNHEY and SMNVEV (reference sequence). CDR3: CASSPAGTSGFYNEQFF. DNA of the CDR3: TGTGCCAGCAGTCCCGCCGGGACTAGCGGCTTTTACAATGAGCAGTTCTTC.

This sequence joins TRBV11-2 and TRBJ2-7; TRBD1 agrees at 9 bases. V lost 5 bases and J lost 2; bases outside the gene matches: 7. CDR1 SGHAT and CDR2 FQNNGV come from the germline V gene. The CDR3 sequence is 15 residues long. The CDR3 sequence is CASSTTRTGAYEQYF. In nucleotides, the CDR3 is TGTGCCAGCAGCACCACCCGGACAGGGGCCTACGAGCAGTACTTC.

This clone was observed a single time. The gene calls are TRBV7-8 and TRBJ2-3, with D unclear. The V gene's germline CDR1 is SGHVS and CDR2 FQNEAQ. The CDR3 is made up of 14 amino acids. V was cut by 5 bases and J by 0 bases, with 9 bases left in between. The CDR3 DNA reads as TGTGCCAGCAGCGCCACGCGGAGCACAGATACGCAGTATTTT. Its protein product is CASSATRSTDTQYF. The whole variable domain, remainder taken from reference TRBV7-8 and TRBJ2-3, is GAGVSQSPRYKVAKRGQDVALRCDPISGHVSLFWYQQALGQGPEFLTYFQNEAQLDKSGLPSDRFFAERPEGSVSTLKIQRTQQEDSAVYLCASSATRSTDTQYFGPGTRLTVL.

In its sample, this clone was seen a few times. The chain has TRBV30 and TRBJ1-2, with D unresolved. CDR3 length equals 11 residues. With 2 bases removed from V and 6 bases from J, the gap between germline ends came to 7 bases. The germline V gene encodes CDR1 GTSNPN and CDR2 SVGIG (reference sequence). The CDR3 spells CAWSPGNGYTF. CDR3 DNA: TGTGCCTGGAGTCCTGGTAATGGCTACACCTTC.

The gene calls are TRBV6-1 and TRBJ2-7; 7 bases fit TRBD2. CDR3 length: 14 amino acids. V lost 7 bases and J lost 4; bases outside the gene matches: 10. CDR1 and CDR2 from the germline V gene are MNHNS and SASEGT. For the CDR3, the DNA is TGTGCCAGCACGTCAGGGAGGGGTGCGTACGAGCAGTACTTC. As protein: CASTSGRGAYEQYF.

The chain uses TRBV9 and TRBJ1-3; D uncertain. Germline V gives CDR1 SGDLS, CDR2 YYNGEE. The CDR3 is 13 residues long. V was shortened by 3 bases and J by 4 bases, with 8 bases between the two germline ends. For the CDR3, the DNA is TGTGCCAGCAGCGAGATTTCCGGAAACACCATATATTTT. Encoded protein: CASSEISGNTIYF.

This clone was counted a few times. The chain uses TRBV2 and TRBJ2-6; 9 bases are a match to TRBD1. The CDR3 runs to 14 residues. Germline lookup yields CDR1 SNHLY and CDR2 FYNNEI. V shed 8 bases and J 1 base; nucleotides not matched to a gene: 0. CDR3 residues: CASGTGSGANVLTF. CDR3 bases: TGTGCCAGCGGGACAGGGTCTGGGGCCAACGTCCTGACTTTC.

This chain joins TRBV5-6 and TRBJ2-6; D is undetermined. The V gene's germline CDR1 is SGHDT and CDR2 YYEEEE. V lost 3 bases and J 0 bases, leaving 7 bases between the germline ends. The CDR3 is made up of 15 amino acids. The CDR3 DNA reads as TGTGCCAGCAGCTGGGTAGACTCTGGGGCCAACGTCCTGACTTTC. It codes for CASSWVDSGANVLTF.

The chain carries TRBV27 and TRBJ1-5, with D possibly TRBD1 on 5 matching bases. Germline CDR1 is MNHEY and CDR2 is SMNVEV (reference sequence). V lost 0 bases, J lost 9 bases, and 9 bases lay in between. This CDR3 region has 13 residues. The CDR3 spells CASSLSSGGPQHF. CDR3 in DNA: TGTGCCAGCAGTTTATCCTCCGGGGGGCCCCAGCATTTT.

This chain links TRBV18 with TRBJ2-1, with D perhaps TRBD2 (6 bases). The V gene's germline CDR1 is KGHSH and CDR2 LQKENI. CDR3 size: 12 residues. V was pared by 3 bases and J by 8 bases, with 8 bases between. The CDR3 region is CASSPSGYEQFF. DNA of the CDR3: TGTGCCAGCTCACCCAGCGGGTATGAGCAGTTCTTC.

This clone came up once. CDR3 in amino acids: CASSAWTEKTFF. The CDR3 coding sequence is TGTGCCAGCTCCGCGTGGACAGAAAAGACTTTCTTT. The chain couples TRBV5-4 to TRBJ1-1; possible D gene TRBD1, 6 bases. CDR3 length: 12 amino acids. Trimming cost V 7 bases and J 12 bases, with 19 bases left between them. The germline CDR1 and CDR2 sequences are SGHNT and YYREEE (reference sequence).

DNA of the CDR3: TGTGCCAGCAGTGAATACGTGTACCAAGAGACCCAGTACTTC. Protein product: CASSEYVYQETQYF. The J gene is TRBJ2-5, the V gene TRBV25-1; D uncertain. This CDR3 has 14 amino acids. The V gene lost 0 bases and the J gene lost 0 bases, with 5 bases spanning the gap. Per the germline V gene, CDR1 is MGHDK and CDR2 is SYGVNS.

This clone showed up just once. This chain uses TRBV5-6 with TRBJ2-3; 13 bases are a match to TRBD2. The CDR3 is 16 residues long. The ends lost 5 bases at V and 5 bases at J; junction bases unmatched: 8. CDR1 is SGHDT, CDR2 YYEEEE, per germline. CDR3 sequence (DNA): TGTGCCAGCAGACCCGGACTAGCGGGAGACGTAGATACGCAGTATTTT. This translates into CASRPGLAGDVDTQYF. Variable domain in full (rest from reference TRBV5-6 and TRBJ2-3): DAGVTQSPTHLIKTRGQQVTLRCSPKSGHDTVSWYQQALGQGPQFIFQYYEEEERQRGNFPDRFSGHQFPNYSSELNVNALLLGDSALYLCASRPGLAGDVDTQYFGPGTRLTVL.

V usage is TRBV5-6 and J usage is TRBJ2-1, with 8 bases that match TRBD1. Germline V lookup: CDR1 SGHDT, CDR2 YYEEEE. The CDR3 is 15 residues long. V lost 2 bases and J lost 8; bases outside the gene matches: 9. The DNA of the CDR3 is TGTGCCAGCAGCTTCACGGGCAGGGGGCGCGATGAGCAGTTCTTC. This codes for CASSFTGRGRDEQFF.

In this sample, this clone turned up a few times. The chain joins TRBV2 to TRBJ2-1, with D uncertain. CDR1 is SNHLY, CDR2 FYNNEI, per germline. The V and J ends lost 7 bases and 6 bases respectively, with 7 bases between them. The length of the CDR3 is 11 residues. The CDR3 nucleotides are TGTGCCAGCACTCCTCGCAATGAGCAGTTCTTC. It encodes CASTPRNEQFF.

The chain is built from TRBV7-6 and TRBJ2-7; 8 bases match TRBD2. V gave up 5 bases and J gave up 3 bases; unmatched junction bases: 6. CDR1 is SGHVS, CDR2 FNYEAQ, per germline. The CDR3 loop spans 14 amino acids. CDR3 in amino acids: CASSPRAGGYEQYF. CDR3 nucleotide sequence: TGTGCCAGCAGCCCAAGGGCGGGAGGCTACGAGCAGTACTTC.

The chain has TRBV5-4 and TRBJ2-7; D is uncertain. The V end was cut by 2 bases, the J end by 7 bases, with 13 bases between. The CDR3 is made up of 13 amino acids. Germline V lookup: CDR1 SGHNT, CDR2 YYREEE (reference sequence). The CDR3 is CASSFVTFGEQYF. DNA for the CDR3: TGTGCCAGCAGCTTTGTGACCTTCGGTGAGCAGTACTTC.

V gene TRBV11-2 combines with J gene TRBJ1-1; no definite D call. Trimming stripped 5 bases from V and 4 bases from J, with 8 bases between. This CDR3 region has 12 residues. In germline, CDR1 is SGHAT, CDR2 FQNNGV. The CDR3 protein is CASSPLFTEAFF. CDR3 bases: TGTGCCAGCAGCCCCTTGTTCACTGAAGCTTTCTTT.

CDR3 nucleotide sequence: TGTGCCAGCAGCCAGATATACCCCCCTGGGGCCAACGTCCTGACTTTC. This codes for CASSQIYPPGANVLTF. The chain has TRBV4-2 and TRBJ2-6, with unresolved D. Germline V gives CDR1 LGHNA, CDR2 YNFKEQ. The CDR3 covers 16 residues. Trimming took off 3 bases at V and 2 bases at J, with 11 bases between the two ends.

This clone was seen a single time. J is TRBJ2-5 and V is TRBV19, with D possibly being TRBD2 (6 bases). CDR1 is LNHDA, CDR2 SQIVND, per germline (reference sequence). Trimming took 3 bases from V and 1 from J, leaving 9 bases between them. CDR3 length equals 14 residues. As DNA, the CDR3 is TGTGCCAGTAGTATCCCCGGGGGCCAAGAGACCCAGTACTTC. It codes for CASSIPGGQETQYF. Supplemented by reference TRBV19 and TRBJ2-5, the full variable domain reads DGGITQSPKYLFRKEGQNVTLSCEQNLNHDAMYWYRQDPGQGLRLIYYSQIVNDFQKGDIAEGYSVSREKKESFPLTVTSAQKNPTAFYLCASSIPGGQETQYFGPGTRLLVL.

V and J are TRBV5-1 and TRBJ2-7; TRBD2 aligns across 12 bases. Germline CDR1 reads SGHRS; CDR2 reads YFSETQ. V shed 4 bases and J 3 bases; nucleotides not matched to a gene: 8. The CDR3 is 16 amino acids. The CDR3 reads CASSPRTSGTGYEQYF. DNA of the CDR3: TGCGCCAGCAGCCCCAGGACTAGCGGGACCGGCTACGAGCAGTACTTC.

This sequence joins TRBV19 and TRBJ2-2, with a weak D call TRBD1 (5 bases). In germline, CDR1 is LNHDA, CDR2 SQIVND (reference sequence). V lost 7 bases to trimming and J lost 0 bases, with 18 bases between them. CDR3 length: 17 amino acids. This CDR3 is CASNPGHQLSNTGELFF. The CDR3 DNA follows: TGTGCCAGTAACCCCGGACACCAACTCTCGAACACCGGGGAGCTGTTTTTT.

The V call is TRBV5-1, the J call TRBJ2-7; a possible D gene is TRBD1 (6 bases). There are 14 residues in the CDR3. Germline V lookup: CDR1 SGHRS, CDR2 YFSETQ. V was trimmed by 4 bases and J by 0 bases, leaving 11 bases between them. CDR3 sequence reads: CASSPLDSSYEQYF. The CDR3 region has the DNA TGCGCCAGCAGCCCACTGGACAGCTCCTACGAGCAGTACTTC.

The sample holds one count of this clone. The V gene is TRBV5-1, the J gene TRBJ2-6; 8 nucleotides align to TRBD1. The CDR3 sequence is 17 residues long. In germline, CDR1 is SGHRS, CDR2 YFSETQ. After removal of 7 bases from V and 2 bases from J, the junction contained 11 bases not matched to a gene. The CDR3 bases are TGCGCCAGCCGGCCAGTGTACAGGGGGACTGGGGCCAACGTCCTGACTTTC. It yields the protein CASRPVYRGTGANVLTF.

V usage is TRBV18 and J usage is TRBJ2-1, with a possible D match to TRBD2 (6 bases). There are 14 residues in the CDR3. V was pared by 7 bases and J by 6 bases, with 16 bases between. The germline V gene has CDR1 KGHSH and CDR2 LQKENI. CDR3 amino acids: CASLLGSGLNEQFF. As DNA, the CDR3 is TGTGCCAGCTTATTGGGTAGCGGCCTCAATGAGCAGTTCTTC.

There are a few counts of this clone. CDR3 protein: CASSQDRGEAFF. In DNA form, the CDR3 reads TGTGCCAGCAGCCAAGACCGCGGCGAAGCTTTCTTT. The chain has TRBV4-2 and TRBJ1-1; D is unclear. This CDR3 spans 12 amino acids. V was trimmed by 0 bases and J by 8 bases, leaving 7 bases between them. Germline assignment: CDR1 LGHNA and CDR2 YNFKEQ.